The rows below give T cell receptor beta chains drawn from one sample of a study of beta chain features in type 1 diabetes. Method: immunoSEQ multiplex PCR; TCRdb's copy keeps in-frame clones and lacks some. The sample lists 150,000 or so clones, 11% seen once, with about 2.1% in the top ten. The sample consisted of central memory CD4+ T cells from blood. Receptor source: a man between 18 and 29 years old in good health. CDR3s leave out the opening cysteine and the closing phenylalanine or tryptophan. Each record gives: J gene, V gene, CDR3 length, D gene, CDR3 protein. The D gene is left open where the match is weak.

TRBJ2-5 | TRBV7-9 | 14 | TRBD2 | ASSLRALLGGETQY
TRBJ2-3 | TRBV19 | 12 | TRBD2 | ASSTQRGPATQY
TRBJ1-2 | TRBV14 | 13 | . | ASSQESRTPFGYT
TRBJ2-1 | TRBV4-3 | 14 | TRBD2 | ASSQDLGGAYNEQF
TRBJ1-2 | TRBV18 | 11 | . | ASSPQGQPGYT
TRBJ2-3 | TRBV7-3 | 11 | . | ASSLGLTDTQY
TRBJ2-7 | TRBV18 | 11 | . | ASSPSMGDEQY
TRBJ2-3 | TRBV29-1 | 11 | . | SVGPTGTDTQY
TRBJ2-2 | TRBV9 | 13 | . | ASSVRDQNTGELF
TRBJ1-1 | TRBV11-2 | 12 | TRBD1 | ASSLDRVGTEAF
TRBJ2-6 | TRBV25-1 | 15 | . | ASSDAMGIPGANVLT
TRBJ1-2 | TRBV11-2 | 13 | TRBD1 | ASSSGLGQGTGYT
TRBJ2-3 | TRBV30 | 12 | . | AWREAPSTDTQY
TRBJ2-4 | TRBV28 | 12 | TRBD1 | ASSLGTGVDIQY
TRBJ2-3 | TRBV13 | 12 | . | ASSFGGLADTQY
TRBJ1-1 | TRBV11-2 | 9 | TRBD1 | ASSLDRGAF
TRBJ2-7 | TRBV18 | 9 | . | ASSLEGEQY
TRBJ2-1 | TRBV5-1 | 13 | . | ASSLPMGDNNEQF
TRBJ2-7 | TRBV7-8 | 13 | . | ASTDRGRISYEQY
TRBJ2-5 | TRBV9 | 15 | TRBD1 | ASSFSPGQGNGETQY
TRBJ2-3 | TRBV6-1 | 12 | TRBD2 | ASLRGGFADTQY
TRBJ2-5 | TRBV2 | 11 | . | ASIQGRKETQY
TRBJ1-5 | TRBV30 | 13 | . | AWSGVGALNQPQH
TRBJ2-4 | TRBV11-3 | 14 | TRBD2 | ASSLGRREDEDIQY
TRBJ1-2 | TRBV4-3 | 12 | . | ASSQERGNYGYT
TRBJ1-2 | TRBV4-3 | 13 | . | ASSQEARGYYGYT
TRBJ2-6 | TRBV10-3 | 13 | . | AISQTGPGANVLT
TRBJ1-1 | TRBV18 | 12 | . | ASSQRWGNTEAF
TRBJ1-5 | TRBV27 | 14 | TRBD1 | ASSLFAGTGNQPQH
TRBJ2-7 | TRBV6-5 | 12 | . | ASSYSYSGLWQY
TRBJ1-1 | TRBV29-1 | 11 | . | SVEFQRDTEAF
TRBJ2-7 | TRBV5-1 | 9 | . | ASSSSYEQY
TRBJ2-1 | TRBV6-5 | 9 | . | ASSSPTRQF
TRBJ1-6 | TRBV4-3 | 14 | . | ASSQETNSYNSPLH